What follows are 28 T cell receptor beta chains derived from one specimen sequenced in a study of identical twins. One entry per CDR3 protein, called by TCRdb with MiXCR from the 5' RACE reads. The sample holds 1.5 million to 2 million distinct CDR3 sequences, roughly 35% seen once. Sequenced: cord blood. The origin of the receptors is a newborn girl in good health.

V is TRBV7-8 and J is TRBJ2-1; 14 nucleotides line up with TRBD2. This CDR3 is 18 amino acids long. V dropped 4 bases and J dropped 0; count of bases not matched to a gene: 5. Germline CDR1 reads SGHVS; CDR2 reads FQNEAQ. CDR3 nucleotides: TGTGCCAGCAGCTCCCGGACTAGCGGGGGGAGCTCCTACAATGAGCAGTTCTTC. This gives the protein CASSSRTSGGSSYNEQFF.

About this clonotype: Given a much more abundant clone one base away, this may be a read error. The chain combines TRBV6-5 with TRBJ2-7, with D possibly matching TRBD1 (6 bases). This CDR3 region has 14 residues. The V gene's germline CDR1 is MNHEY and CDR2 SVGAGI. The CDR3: CANSFGQFSYEQYF. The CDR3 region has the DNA TGTGCCAACAGTTTCGGACAGTTCTCCTACGAGCAGTACTTC.

The CDR3 DNA sequence: TGTGCCAGCAGTGATAGGGCAGGGGGTATCTATGGCTACACCTTC. Its protein product is CASSDRAGGIYGYTF. The genes are TRBV25-1 and TRBJ1-2, with TRBD1 matching over 7 bases. CDR1 and CDR2 from the germline V gene are MGHDK and SYGVNS. V lost 3 bases, J lost 4 bases, and 8 bases stayed unmatched. The CDR3 has 15 amino acids.

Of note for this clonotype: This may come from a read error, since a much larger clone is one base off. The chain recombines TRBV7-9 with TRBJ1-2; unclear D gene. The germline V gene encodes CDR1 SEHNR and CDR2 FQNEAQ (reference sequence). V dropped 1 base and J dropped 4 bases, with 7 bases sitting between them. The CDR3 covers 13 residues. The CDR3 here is CASSLVRSYGYTF. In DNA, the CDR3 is TGTGCCAGCAGCTTAGTCAGGAGCTATGGCTACACCTTC.

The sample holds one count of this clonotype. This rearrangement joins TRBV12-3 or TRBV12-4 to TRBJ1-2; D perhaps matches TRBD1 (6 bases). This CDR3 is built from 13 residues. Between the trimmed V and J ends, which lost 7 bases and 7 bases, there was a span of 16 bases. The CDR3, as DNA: TGTGCCAGCACCGAGGGGGTTATTGGTGGCTACACCTTC. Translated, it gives CASTEGVIGGYTF.

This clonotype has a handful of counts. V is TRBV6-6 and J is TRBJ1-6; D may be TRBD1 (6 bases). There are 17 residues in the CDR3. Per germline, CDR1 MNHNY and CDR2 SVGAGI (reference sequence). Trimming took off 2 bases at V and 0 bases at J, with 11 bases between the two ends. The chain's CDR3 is CASSYPQGSSYNSPLHF. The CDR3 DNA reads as TGTGCCAGCAGTTACCCCCAGGGGAGCTCCTATAATTCACCCCTCCACTTT.

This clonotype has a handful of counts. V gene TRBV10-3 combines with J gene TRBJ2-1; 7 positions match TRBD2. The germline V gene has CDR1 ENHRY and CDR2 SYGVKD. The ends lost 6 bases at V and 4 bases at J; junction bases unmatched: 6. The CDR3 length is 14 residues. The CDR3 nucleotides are TGTGCCATCAGCCTTAGCGGGCGTTACAATGAGCAGTTCTTC. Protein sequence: CAISLSGRYNEQFF.

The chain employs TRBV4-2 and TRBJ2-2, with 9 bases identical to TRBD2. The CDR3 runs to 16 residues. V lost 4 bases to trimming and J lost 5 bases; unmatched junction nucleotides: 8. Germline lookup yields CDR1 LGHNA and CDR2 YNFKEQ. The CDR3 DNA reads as TGTGCCAGCAGCCGAGGGACTAGCCGGGGGACCGGGGAGCTGTTTTTT. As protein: CASSRGTSRGTGELFF.

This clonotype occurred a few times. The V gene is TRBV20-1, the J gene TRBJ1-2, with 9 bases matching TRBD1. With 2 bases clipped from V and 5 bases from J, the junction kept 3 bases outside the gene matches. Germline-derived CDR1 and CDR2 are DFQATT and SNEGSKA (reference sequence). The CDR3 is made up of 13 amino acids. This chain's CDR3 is CSARRTGAYGYTF. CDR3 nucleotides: TGCAGTGCTAGAAGGACAGGGGCTTATGGCTACACCTTC.

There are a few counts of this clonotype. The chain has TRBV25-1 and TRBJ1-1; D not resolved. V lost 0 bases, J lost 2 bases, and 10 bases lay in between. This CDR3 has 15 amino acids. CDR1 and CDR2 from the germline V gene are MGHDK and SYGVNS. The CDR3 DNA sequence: TGTGCCAGCAGTGAATATCCCCACTCAAACACTGAAGCTTTCTTT. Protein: CASSEYPHSNTEAFF.

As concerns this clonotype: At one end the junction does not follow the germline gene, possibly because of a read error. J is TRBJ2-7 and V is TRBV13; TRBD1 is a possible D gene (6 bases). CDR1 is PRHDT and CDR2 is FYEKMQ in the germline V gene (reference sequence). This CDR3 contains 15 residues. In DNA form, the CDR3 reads TGTGCCAGCGGCTTAGGCGCAGGGGAAGGATACGAGCAGTACTTC. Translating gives CASGLGAGEGYEQYF.

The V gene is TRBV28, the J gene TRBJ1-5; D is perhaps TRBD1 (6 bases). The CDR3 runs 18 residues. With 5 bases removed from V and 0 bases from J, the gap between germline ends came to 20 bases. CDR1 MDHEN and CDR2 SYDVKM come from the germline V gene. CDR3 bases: TGTGCCAGCAGTCCGACTAACAGGGAACCATTTAGCAATCAGCCCCAGCATTTT. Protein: CASSPTNREPFSNQPQHF. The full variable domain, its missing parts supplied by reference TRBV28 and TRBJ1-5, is DVKVTQSSRYLVKRTGEKVFLECVQDMDHENMFWYRQDPGLGLRLIYFSYDVKMKEKGDIPEGYSVSREKKERFSLILESASTNQTSMYLCASSPTNREPFSNQPQHFGDGTRLSIL.

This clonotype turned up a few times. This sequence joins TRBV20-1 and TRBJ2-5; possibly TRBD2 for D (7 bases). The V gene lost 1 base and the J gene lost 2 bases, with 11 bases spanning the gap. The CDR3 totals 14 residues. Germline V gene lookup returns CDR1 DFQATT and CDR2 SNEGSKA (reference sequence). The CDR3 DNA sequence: TGCAGTGCTAGAGCTCGGGGGGCTCAAGAGACCCAGTACTTC. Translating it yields CSARARGAQETQYF.

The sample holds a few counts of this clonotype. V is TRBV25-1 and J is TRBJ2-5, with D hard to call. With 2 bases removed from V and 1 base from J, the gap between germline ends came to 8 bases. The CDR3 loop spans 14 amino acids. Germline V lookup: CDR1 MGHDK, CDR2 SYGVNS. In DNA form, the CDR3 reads TGTGCCAGCAGTGAAGGGCAGGTCCAAGAGACCCAGTACTTC. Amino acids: CASSEGQVQETQYF.

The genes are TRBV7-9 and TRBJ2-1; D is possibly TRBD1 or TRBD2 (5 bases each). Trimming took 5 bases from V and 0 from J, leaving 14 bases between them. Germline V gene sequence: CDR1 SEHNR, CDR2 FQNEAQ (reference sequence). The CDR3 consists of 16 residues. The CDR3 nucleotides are TGTGCCAGCAGCAAATCCGGGACCTACTCCTACAATGAGCAGTTCTTC. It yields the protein CASSKSGTYSYNEQFF.

The CDR3 DNA is TGTGCCAGCAGCCATCCGGGCCTCCGCGCAGGAAACACCATATATTTT. It specifies CASSHPGLRAGNTIYF. V and J are TRBV14 and TRBJ1-3, with D unresolved. From germline, CDR1 is SGHDN and CDR2 FVKESK. V lost 3 bases and J 4 bases, leaving 16 bases between the germline ends. The CDR3 covers 16 residues. Full variable domain (rest looked up from reference TRBV14 and TRBJ1-3): EAGVTQFPSHSVIEKGQTVTLRCDPISGHDNLYWYRRVMGKEIKFLLHFVKESKQDESGMPNNRFLAERTGGTYSTLKVQPAELEDSGVYFCASSHPGLRAGNTIYFGEGSWLTVV.

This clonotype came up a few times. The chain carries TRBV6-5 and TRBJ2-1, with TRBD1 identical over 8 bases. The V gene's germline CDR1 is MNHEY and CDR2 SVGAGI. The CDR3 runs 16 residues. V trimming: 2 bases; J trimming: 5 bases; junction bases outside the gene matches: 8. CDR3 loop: CASSYLTGALNNEQFF. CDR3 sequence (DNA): TGTGCCAGCAGTTACCTGACAGGGGCCCTTAACAATGAGCAGTTCTTC.

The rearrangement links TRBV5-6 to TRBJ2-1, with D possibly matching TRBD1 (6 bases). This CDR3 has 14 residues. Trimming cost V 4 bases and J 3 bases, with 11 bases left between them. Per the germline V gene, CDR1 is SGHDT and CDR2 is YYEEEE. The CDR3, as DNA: TGTGCCAGCAGCGCCGGGACATACTACAATGAGCAGTTCTTC. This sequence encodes CASSAGTYYNEQFF.

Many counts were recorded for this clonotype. Written as DNA, the CDR3 is TGTGCCAGCAGCCGGCGGGGGGGCACAGATACGCAGTATTTT. It translates to CASSRRGGTDTQYF. The chain couples TRBV3-1 to TRBJ2-3, with TRBD2 matching over 8 bases. The CDR3 extends over 14 amino acids. CDR1 LGHDT and CDR2 YNNKEL come from the germline V gene (reference sequence). Trimming took 4 bases from V and 1 from J; bases not matched to a gene: 1.

CDR3 region: CAINTPSGGSDTQYF. The CDR3 nucleotides read TGTGCCATCAACACGCCTAGCGGGGGGTCAGATACGCAGTATTTT. This chain joins TRBV10-3 and TRBJ2-3, with TRBD2 matching 11 bases. Germline V lookup: CDR1 ENHRY, CDR2 SYGVKD. J was trimmed by 4 bases and V by 7 bases; bases with no gene match: 7. CDR3 size: 15 residues.

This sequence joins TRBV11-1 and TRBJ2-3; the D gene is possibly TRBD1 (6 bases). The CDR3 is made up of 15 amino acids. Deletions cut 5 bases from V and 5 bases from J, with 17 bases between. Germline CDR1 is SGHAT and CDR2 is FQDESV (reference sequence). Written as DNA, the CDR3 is TGTGCCAGCAGCCCTTTCTATGGGGGCGTAGATACGCAGTATTTT. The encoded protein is CASSPFYGGVDTQYF.

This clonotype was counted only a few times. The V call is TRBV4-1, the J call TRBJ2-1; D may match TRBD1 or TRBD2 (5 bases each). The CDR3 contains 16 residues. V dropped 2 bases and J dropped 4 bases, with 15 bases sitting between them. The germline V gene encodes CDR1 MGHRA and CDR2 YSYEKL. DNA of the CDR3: TGCGCCAGCAGCCAATGGGGGTTACAAGGTTACAATGAGCAGTTCTTC. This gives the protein CASSQWGLQGYNEQFF.

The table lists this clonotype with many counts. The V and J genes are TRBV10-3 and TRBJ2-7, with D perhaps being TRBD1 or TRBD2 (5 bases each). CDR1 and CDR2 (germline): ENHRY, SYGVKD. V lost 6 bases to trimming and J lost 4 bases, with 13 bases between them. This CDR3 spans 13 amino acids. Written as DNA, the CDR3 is TGTGCCATCAGGCTAGGGACCGAATACGAGCAGTACTTC. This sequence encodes CAIRLGTEYEQYF.

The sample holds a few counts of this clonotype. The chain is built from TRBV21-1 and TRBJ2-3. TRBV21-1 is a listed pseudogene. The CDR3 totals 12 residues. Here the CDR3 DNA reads TGTGCCAGCAGGAAAAGCCCAGATACGCAGTATTTT. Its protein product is CASRKSPDTQYF.

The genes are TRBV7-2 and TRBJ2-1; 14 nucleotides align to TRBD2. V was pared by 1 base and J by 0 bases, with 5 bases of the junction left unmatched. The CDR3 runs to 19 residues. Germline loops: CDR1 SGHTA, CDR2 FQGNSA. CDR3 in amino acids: CASSLGRLAGGSSYNEQFF. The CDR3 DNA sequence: TGTGCCAGCAGCTTAGGGAGACTAGCGGGAGGGAGCTCCTACAATGAGCAGTTCTTC.

CDR3 DNA: TGTGCCAGCAGCCAAGAGAGGAGCGGGGGTTACAATGAGCAGTACTTC. Amino acids: CASSQERSGGYNEQYF. The V and J genes are TRBV4-2 and TRBJ2-5; 8 nucleotides align to TRBD2. This CDR3 region has 16 residues. J gave up 11 bases and V 0 bases, and 14 bases lay outside the gene matches. The germline V gene has CDR1 LGHNA and CDR2 YNFKEQ.

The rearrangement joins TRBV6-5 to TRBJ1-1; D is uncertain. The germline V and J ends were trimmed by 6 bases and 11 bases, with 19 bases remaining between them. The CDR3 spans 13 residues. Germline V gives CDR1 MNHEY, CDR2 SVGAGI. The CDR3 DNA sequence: TGTGCCAGCAGCAGGACGGTATCAAAAGAGGCTTTCTTT. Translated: CASSRTVSKEAFF.

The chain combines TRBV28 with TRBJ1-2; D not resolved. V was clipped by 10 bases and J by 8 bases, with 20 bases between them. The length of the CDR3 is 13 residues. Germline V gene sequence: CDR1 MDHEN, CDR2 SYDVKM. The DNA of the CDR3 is TGTGCCAATTCCCCCGAGAGCTCGGCCGGCTACACCTTC. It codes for CANSPESSAGYTF.